This T cell receptor (beta chain) originates from a study of OX40 agonist ivuxolimab in advanced cancers. For the study at large: A partial response was reached by three patients: one with hepatocellular carcinoma and two with cutaneous melanoma.

Germline CDR1 is SGHNT and CDR2 is YYREEE (reference sequence). Unmatched junction bases numbered 9, after V lost 0 bases and J lost 2 bases. The CDR3 covers 17 residues. TCRdb keeps only in-frame clones here, not all; method: immunoSEQ multiplex PCR. The repertoire holds around 92,000 clones, more than 80% seen once, with 2.5% to 3% in the top ten. This sequence was found in an adult with an advanced solid tumor such as melanoma, head and neck, liver or kidney cancer. This chain uses TRBV5-4 with TRBJ1-2; 8 positions agree with TRBD1. This material consisted of CD4+ or CD8+ T cells sorted from blood, taken in a trial of the OX40 agonist ivuxolimab. In DNA, the CDR3 is TGTGCCAGCAGCTTGGGAGGGGACAGGAAAAAGAACTATGGCTACACCTTC. The encoded protein is CASSLGGDRKKNYGYTF.